The T cell receptor beta chain described here comes from a study of T cells after yellow fever vaccination. Making TCR cDNA involved 5'RACE template switching, which added UMIs and a universal primer site. Using its own MiXCR run on the 5' RACE reads, TCRdb lists one record per CDR3 protein. The table lists some 560,000 distinct CDR3 sequences, less than 20% of them singletons. This clonotype showed up just a few times. Its antigen is not known. Study results and caveats: Booster samples showed a return of most primary-vaccination clones (roughly 96% CD4, over 70% CD8).

The V gene's germline CDR1 is MDHEN and CDR2 SYDVKM. This CDR3 spans 16 amino acids. Trimming cost V 1 base and J 6 bases; bases outside gene matches: 8. Source: PBMCs, taken 5 days after the first yellow fever vaccination. The chain couples TRBV28 to TRBJ2-3, with 9 nucleotides matching TRBD2. This TCR was recovered from a man between 18 and 35 years old who received the YFV17D yellow fever vaccine. The CDR3 DNA reads as TGTGCCAGCAGTTTATCGGCTAGCGGGGCGTCGGATACGCAGTATTTT. Protein product: CASSLSASGASDTQYF.